This TCR beta chain was obtained from a study of identical twins. Template switching, a step in the protocol, added a universal primer site, and cDNA carried unique molecular identifiers. TCRdb recomputed calls from the 5' RACE reads with MiXCR, one row per CDR3 protein. The data show about 1.7 million distinct CDR3 sequences, less than 35% seen once. Note on this clonotype: Its specificity is unknown.

The CDR3 is 14 amino acids. The V end lost 8 bases, the J end lost 6 bases, and 17 bases lay between the germline ends. Germline assignment: CDR1 SEHNR and CDR2 FQNEAQ (reference sequence). Broader study findings: There was an excess of low generation probability in the out-of-frame alpha sequences that twins shared.

The sequence was obtained from a newborn girl in good health. The sequencing sample was made of cord blood. The chain recombines TRBV7-9 with TRBJ2-1; D not certain. The CDR3 DNA is TGTGCCAGCGGTCAACCTTCGAGTATCAATGAGCAGTTCTTC. It specifies CASGQPSSINEQFF.